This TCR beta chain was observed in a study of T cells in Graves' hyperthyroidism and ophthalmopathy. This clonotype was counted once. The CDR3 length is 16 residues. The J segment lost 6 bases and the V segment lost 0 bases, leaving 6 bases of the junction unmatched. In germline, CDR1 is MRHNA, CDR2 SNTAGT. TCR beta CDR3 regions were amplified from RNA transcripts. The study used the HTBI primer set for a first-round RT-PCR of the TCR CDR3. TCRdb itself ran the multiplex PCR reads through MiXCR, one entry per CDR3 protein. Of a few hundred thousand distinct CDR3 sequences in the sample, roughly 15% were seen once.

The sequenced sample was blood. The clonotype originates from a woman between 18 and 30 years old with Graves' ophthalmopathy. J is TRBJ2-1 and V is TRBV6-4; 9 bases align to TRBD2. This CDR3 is CASSDSGGGAVNEQFF. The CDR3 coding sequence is TGTGCCAGCAGTGACTCAGGCGGGGGGGCCGTCAATGAGCAGTTCTTC.